Listed below are T cell receptor beta chains from one sample, sequenced in a study of T cells in Graves' hyperthyroidism and ophthalmopathy. TCRdb analysed the multiplex PCR reads with MiXCR anew, one entry per CDR3 protein. Seen here are under 450,000 distinct CDR3 sequences, about 14% observed once, and the top ten hold about 20%. Sequenced input: blood. The source of these receptors is a man between 25 and 39 years old with Graves' hyperthyroidism that later progressed to Graves' ophthalmopathy. The CDR3 runs from the conserved cysteine through the conserved F or W. D genes are given only for firm matches. Size tells how often a clone was seen (once, few, many) or the class of an expanded clone, and some rows leave it out.

>TRBJ2-5|TRBV7-2|many|-
CASSLASPPQYF
TGTGCCAGCAGCTTAGCGTCCCCCCCCCAGTACTTC
>TRBJ2-7|TRBV7-9|many|-
CASSLRASEQYF
TGTGCCAGCAGCTTAAGGGCTAGCGAGCAGTACTTC
>TRBJ2-1|TRBV11-2|many|-
CASSPGGSNYNEQFF
TGTGCCAGCAGCCCCGGGGGCTCGAATTACAATGAGCAGTTCTTC
>TRBJ2-5|TRBV6-1|few|-
CASRIGTSQETQYF
TGTGCCAGCAGGATCGGGACATCCCAAGAGACCCAGTACTTC
>TRBJ2-3|TRBV3-1|many|-
CASSQDLGTLTDTQYF
TGTGCCAGCAGCCAAGATCTAGGGACCCTCACAGATACGCAGTATTTT
>TRBJ1-5|TRBV3-1|many|-
CASSQAGRGQPQHF
TGTGCCAGCAGCCAAGCTGGCAGGGGTCAGCCCCAGCATTTT
>TRBJ1-1|TRBV7-8|-|-
CASSLPGGNTEAFF
TGTGCCAGCAGCCTCCCGGGGGGGAACACTGAAGCTTTCTTT
>TRBJ1-5|TRBV20-1|few|-
CSARDLIGAGNQPQHF
TGCAGTGCTAGAGATCTGATAGGGGCTGGCAATCAGCCCCAGCATTTT
>TRBJ1-3|TRBV18|few|-
CASSTNRAAGNTIYF
TGTGCCAGCTCAACCAACCGGGCCGCTGGAAACACCATATATTTT
>TRBJ1-2|TRBV10-3|-|-
CASTLNRNYGYTF
TGTGCCAGCACCCTTAACCGAAACTATGGCTACACCTTC
>TRBJ2-2|TRBV15|many|-
CATSSYNTGELFF
TGTGCCACCAGCAGTTATAACACCGGGGAGCTGTTTTTT
>TRBJ1-5|TRBV7-3|many|-
CASSRGGGRIFNQPQHF
TGTGCCAGCAGTCGGGGGGGAGGACGAATTTTCAATCAGCCCCAGCATTTT
>TRBJ1-3|TRBV7-9|many|-
CASRTLTFAGNTIYF
TGTGCCAGCAGGACATTGACTTTCGCTGGAAACACCATATATTTT
>TRBJ1-6|TRBV7-9|-|-
CASSLVLGARNSPLHF
TGTGCCAGCAGCTTAGTTTTGGGGGCGCGGAATTCACCCCTCCACTTT
>TRBJ1-6|TRBV28|many|-
CASSLRRFSPLHF
TGTGCCAGCAGTTTACGTCGTTTCAGCCCCCTCCACTTT
>TRBJ2-3|TRBV30|many|-
CAWVEGGLTDTQYF
TGTGCCTGGGTCGAGGGGGGCCTCACAGATACGCAGTATTTT
>TRBJ2-1|TRBV12-3/TRBV12-4|-|TRBD2
CASSGLAGVGNEQFF
TGTGCCAGCAGCGGACTAGCGGGAGTTGGCAATGAGCAGTTCTTC
>TRBJ1-6|TRBV2|few|TRBD1
CATRQGAVSPLHF
TGTGCCACCCGACAGGGGGCGGTCTCACCCCTCCACTTT
>TRBJ1-4|TRBV7-7|-|-
CASSATSGANEKLFF
TGTGCTAGCAGCGCCACGTCGGGGGCTAATGAAAAACTGTTTTTT
>TRBJ1-1|TRBV12-3/TRBV12-4|few|-
CASSLYADSMNTEAFF
TGTGCCAGCAGTTTATATGCGGACTCCATGAACACTGAAGCTTTCTTT
>TRBJ1-5|TRBV12-3/TRBV12-4|many|-
CASSSTGRQPQHF
TGTGCCAGCAGTTCTACAGGGAGGCAGCCCCAGCATTTT
>TRBJ1-2|TRBV2|many|-
CASLSANYGYTF
TGTGCCAGCCTTAGCGCTAACTATGGCTACACCTTC
>TRBJ1-1|TRBV7-3|many|-
CASSPDRTGRKAFF
TGTGCCAGCAGCCCCGACCGGACCGGGCGTAAAGCTTTCTTT
>TRBJ2-7|TRBV6-1|many|TRBD1
CASSRTGTYEQYF
TGTGCCAGCAGCAGGACAGGGACCTACGAGCAGTACTTC
>TRBJ1-6|TRBV27|few|-
CASFYLNQIPSSYNSPLHF
TGTGCCAGCTTTTACCTCAACCAAATACCTAGCTCCTATAATTCACCCCTCCACTTT
>TRBJ2-5|TRBV29-1|many|TRBD2
CSVESSGGARTQYF
TGCAGCGTTGAGTCTAGCGGGGGGGCCAGGACCCAGTACTTC
>TRBJ1-2|TRBV6-1|many|TRBD1
CASSYIRGPYGYTF
TGTGCCAGCAGTTACATCAGGGGGCCCTATGGCTACACCTTC
>TRBJ2-3|TRBV5-1|-|TRBD2
CASSPGGGIKDTQYF
TGCGCCAGCAGCCCGGGGGGGGGGATCAAGGATACGCAGTATTTT
>TRBJ1-2|TRBV24-1|many|-
CATSETGNYGYTF
TGTGCCACCAGTGAAACAGGGAACTATGGCTACACCTTC
>TRBJ2-3|TRBV5-1|few|TRBD2
CASSFSQRGGDTQYF
TGCGCCAGCAGCTTTTCCCAGCGGGGAGGTGATACGCAGTATTTT
>TRBJ1-2|TRBV24-1|many|-
CATRTASPDGYTF
TGTGCCACCAGGACGGCTTCCCCTGATGGCTACACCTTC